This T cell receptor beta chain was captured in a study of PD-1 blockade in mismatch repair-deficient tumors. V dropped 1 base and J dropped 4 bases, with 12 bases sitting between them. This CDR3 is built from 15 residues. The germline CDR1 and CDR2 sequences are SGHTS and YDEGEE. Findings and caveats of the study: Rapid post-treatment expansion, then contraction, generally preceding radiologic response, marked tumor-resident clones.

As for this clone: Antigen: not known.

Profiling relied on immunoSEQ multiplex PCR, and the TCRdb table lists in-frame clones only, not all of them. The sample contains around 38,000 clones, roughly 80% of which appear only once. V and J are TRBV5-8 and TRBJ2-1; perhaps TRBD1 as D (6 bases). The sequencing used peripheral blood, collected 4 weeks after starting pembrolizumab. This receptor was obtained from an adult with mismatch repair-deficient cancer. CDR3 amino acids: CASSLLDSPYNEQFF. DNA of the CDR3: TGTGCCAGCAGCTTGTTGGACAGTCCTTACAATGAGCAGTTCTTC.